These 7 T cell receptor beta chains share one sample of origin, sequenced in a study of T cell clonality in common variable immunodeficiency. The protocol was immunoSEQ multiplex PCR, while the TCRdb copy is restricted to in-frame clones and leaves out a portion. The specimen gives 30,000 to 40,000 clones without singletons; the ten biggest hold approximately 9.4%. The sequencing sample was made of peripheral blood mononuclear cells. The receptors were sampled from a person between 18 and 75 years old in good health.

In its sample, this clone was seen many times. The CDR3 bases that were read are TGTGCCTGGGGGAGGAGCGGTAATGAAAAA. This codes for CAWGRSGNEK. The whole CDR3 region reads CAWGRSGNEKLFF. This chain uses TRBV30 with TRBJ1-4; D gene ambiguous. The CDR3 extends 3 residues past the end of the read, so its final part is completed from the germline J gene. Germline loops: CDR1 GTSNPN, CDR2 SVGIG (reference sequence). V was clipped by 5 bases and J by 4 bases, with 11 bases between them. The CDR3 covers 13 residues.

Concerning this clone: Sequencing ends 3 residues short of the CDR3 end; the germline J gene provides the rest. The rearrangement links TRBV7-2 to TRBJ1-6, with D possibly being TRBD1 (5 bases). The CDR3 extends over 15 amino acids. V gave up 1 base and J gave up 4 bases, with 8 bases separating them. Germline V gene sequence: CDR1 SGHTA, CDR2 FQGNSA. The CDR3 sequence is CASSLGQIYNSPLHF. The sequenced CDR3 bases are TGTGCCAGCAGCTTAGGACAGATTTATAATTCACCC. Looking up the rest from reference TRBV7-2 and TRBJ1-6 gives the full variable domain: GAGVSQSPSNKVTEKGKDVELRCDPISGHTALYWYRQSLGQGLEFLIYFQGNSAPDKSGLPSDRFSAERTGGSVSTLTIQRTQQEDSAVYLCASSLGQIYNSPLHFGNGTRLTVT.

The table lists this clone with a few counts. The read is 3 residues too short to cover the CDR3 end, so that end is filled in from the germline J gene. V usage is TRBV5-3 and J usage is TRBJ1-2, with 8 bases identical to TRBD1. TRBV5-3 counts as an open reading frame of uncertain function. The CDR3 is 17 amino acids. The ends lost 5 bases at V and 4 bases at J; junction bases unmatched: 16. The DNA read from the CDR3 is TGTGCCAGAAGTTCGGAAAATATGGACAGGGCCTTCTATGGC. This codes for CARSSENMDRAFYG. The CDR3 reads in full as CARSSENMDRAFYGYTF.

This clone appeared many times. Coverage ceases 3 residues before the CDR3 finishes, and the germline J gene fills in the end. This sequence joins TRBV7-6 and TRBJ2-6, with a possible D match to TRBD1 (5 bases). Trimming pared 0 bases from V and 3 bases from J, leaving 6 bases between. CDR3 size: 15 residues. Germline lookup yields CDR1 SGHVS and CDR2 FNYEAQ. The CDR3 bases that were read are TGTGCCAGCAGCTTAGCAGGGGTTGGGGCCAACGTC. Protein product: CASSLAGVGANV. From start to end, the CDR3 is CASSLAGVGANVLTF.

This clone was observed many times. The missing CDR3 end, 3 residues past where the read stops, is filled in from the germline J gene. The chain uses TRBV7-3 and TRBJ2-3, with 7 bases aligning to TRBD1. This CDR3 contains 12 residues. Germline assignment: CDR1 SGHTA and CDR2 FQGTGA. CDR3 residues: CASSSLQGTQYF. The CDR3 bases that were read are TGTGCCAGCAGCTCGTTACAGGGGACG.

This clone has only a few counts. The DNA ends 3 residues before the CDR3 does, and the rest of the CDR3 is filled in from the germline J gene. This chain uses TRBV20-1 with TRBJ2-7; 7 bases are shared with TRBD2. Trimming cost V 3 bases and J 2 bases; bases outside gene matches: 10. The germline V gene has CDR1 DFQATT and CDR2 SNEGSKA (reference sequence). The CDR3 contains 15 residues. CDR3 protein: CSASTSAGRAYEQYF. CDR3 DNA, as far as it was read: TGCAGTGCTAGTACGTCAGCGGGGAGGGCCTACGAG.

At least ten counts were recorded for this clone. Coverage ceases 3 residues before the CDR3 finishes, and the germline J gene fills in the end. The rearrangement joins TRBV11-2 to TRBJ2-2; 10 bases agree with TRBD1. The CDR3 length is 15 residues. Germline lookup yields CDR1 SGHAT and CDR2 FQNNGV. V shed 4 bases and J 5 bases; nucleotides not matched to a gene: 4. This chain's CDR3 is CASSSGQGGTGELFF. The CDR3 bases that were read are TGTGCCAGCAGCTCCGGACAGGGGGGTACCGGGGAG.